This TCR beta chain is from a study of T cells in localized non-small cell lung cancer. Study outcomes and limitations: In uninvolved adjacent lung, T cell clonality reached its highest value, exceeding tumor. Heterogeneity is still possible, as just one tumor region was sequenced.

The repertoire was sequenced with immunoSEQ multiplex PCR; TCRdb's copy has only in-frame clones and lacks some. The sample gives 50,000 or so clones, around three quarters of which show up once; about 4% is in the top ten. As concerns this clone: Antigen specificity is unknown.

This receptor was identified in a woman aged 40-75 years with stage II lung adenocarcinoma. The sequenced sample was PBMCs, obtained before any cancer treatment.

This chain's CDR3 is CASSESTGGSNQPQHF. The CDR3 coding sequence is TGCGCCAGCAGTGAGTCGACAGGGGGTAGCAATCAGCCCCAGCATTTT. The V and J genes are TRBV10-2 and TRBJ1-5; TRBD1 matches 9 bases. CDR1 WSHSY and CDR2 SAAADI come from the germline V gene. The CDR3 has 16 amino acids. The J segment lost 0 bases and the V segment lost 0 bases, leaving 0 bases of the junction unmatched.